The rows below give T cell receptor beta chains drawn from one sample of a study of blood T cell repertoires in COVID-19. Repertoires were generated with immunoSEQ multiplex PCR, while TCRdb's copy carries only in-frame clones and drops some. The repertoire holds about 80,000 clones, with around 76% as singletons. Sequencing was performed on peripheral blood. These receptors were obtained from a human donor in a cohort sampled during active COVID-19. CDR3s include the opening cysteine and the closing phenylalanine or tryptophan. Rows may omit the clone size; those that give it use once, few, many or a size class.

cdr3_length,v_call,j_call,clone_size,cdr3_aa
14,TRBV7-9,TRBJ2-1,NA,CASSFESSYNEQFF
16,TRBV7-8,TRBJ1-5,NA,CASSPQQGVSNQPQHF
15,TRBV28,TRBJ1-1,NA,CATDPLQGFDTEAFF
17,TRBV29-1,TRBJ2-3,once,CSVGLAGLPIYTDTQYF
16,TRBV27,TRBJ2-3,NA,CASSFVSGASTDTQYF
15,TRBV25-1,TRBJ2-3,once,CASSRQALTSDTQYF
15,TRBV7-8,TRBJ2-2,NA,CASTDRGGFAGELFF
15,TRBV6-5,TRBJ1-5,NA,CASSDTGGSGQPQHF
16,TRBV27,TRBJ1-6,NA,CASSLSGGAYNSPLHF
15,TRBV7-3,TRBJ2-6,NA,CASSANGAGANVLTF
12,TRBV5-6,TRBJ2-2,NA,CASSFVSGELFF
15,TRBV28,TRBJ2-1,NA,CASSPGLSSYNEQFF
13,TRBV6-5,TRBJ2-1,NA,CASRTGVIYEQFF
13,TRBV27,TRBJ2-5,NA,CASSSLTVETQYF
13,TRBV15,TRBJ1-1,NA,CATSRGVMAEAFF
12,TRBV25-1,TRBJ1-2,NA,CASRDSNYGYTF
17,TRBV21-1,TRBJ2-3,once,CASSKEGTGGAEDTQYF
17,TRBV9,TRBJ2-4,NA,CASSPRAGEAAKNIQYF
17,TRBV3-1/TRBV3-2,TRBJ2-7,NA,CASSPTQLAGGAGEQYF
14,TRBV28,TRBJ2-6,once,CAVGRGSGANVLTF
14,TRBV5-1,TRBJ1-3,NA,CASSGGGSGNTIYF
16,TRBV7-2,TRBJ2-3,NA,CASSLGTSGATDTQYF
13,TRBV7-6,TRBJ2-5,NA,CASSPGEGETQYF
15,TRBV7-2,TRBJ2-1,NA,CASSTGQVPRNEQFF
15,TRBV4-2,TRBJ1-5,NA,CASSPARGEGQPQHF
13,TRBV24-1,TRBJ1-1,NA,CATSDRTGGYAFF
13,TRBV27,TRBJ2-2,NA,CASSSGDAGELFF
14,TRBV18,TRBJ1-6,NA,CASSPGGQNLPLHF
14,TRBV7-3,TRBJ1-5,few,CASSQGGGNQPQHF
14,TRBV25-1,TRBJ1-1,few,CASSEGRVYTEAFF
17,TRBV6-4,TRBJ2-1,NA,CASSATRLAGGYNEQFF
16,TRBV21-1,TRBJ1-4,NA,CASRSKQGGSNEKLFF
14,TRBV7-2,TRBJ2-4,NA,CASSSGTRKNIQYF
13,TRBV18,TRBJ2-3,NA,CASSPSGTDTQYF
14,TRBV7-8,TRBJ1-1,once,CASGLREGDGTAFF
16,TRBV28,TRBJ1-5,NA,CASSLKFTGGNQPQHF
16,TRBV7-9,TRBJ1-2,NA,CASSLVGGEADYGYTF
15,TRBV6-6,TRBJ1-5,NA,CASRYLDRENQPQHF
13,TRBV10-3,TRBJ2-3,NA,CAIRRREVDTQYF
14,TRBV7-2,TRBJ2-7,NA,CASSFAGFSYEQYF
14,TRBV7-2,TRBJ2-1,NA,CASSPGTAYNEQFF
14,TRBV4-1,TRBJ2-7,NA,CASSRTGNPYEQYF
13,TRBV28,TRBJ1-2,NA,CASSLSQGYGYTF
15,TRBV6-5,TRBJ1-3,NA,CASKLDRVSGNTIYF
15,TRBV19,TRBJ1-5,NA,CASRASPPYNQPQHF
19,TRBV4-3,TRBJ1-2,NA,CASSQAKDRSLIRDYGYTF
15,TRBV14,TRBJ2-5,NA,CASSQSSRWAETQYF
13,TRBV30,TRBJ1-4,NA,CAWSPDINEKLFF
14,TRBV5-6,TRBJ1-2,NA,CASSLGAIVYGYTF
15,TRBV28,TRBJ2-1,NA,CASSLLTGLVREQFF
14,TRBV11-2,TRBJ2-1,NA,CASSFTGIYNEQFF